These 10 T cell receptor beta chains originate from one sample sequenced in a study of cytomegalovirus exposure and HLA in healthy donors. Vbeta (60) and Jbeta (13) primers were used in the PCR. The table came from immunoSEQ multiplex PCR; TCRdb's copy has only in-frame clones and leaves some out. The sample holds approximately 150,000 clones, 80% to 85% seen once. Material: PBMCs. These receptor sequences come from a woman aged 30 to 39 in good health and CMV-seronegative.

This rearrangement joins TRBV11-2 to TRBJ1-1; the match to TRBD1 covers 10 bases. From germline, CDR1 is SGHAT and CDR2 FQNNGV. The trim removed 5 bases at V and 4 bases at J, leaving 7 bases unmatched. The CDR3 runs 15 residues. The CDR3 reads CASSLGQGVGTEAFF. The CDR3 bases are TGTGCCAGCAGCCTCGGACAGGGGGTGGGCACTGAAGCTTTCTTT.

As DNA, the CDR3 is TGTGCCAGCGGATGGAGTCGGACCCAGTACTTC. Translated: CASGWSRTQYF. The rearrangement links TRBV27 to TRBJ2-5; D is uncertain. Trimming pared 8 bases from V and 7 bases from J, leaving 11 bases between. The CDR3 length is 11 residues. CDR1 is MNHEY, CDR2 SMNVEV, per germline (reference sequence).

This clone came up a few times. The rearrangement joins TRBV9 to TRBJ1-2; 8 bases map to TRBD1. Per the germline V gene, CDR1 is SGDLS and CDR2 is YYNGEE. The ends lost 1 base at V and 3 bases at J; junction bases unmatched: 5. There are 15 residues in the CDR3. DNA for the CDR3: TGTGCCAGCAGCGTATCAGGGGGCGGGGACTATGGCTACACCTTC. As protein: CASSVSGGGDYGYTF.

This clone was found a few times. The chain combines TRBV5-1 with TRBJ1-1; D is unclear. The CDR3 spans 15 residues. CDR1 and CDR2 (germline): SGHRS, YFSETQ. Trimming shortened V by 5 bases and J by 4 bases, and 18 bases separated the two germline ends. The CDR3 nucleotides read TGCGCCAGCAGTCCTCCGGGGATACGGGGCACTGAAGCTTTCTTT. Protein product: CASSPPGIRGTEAFF.

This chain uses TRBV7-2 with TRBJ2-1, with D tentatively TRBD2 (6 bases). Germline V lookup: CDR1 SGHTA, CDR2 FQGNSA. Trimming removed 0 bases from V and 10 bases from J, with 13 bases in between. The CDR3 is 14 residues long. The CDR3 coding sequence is TGTGCCAGCAGCTTAGCGCGGGATTCGGGGGAGCAGTTCTTC. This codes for CASSLARDSGEQFF. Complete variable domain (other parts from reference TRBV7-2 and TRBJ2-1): GAGVSQSPSNKVTEKGKDVELRCDPISGHTALYWYRQSLGQGLEFLIYFQGNSAPDKSGLPSDRFSAERTGGSVSTLTIQRTQQEDSAVYLCASSLARDSGEQFFGPGTRLTVL.

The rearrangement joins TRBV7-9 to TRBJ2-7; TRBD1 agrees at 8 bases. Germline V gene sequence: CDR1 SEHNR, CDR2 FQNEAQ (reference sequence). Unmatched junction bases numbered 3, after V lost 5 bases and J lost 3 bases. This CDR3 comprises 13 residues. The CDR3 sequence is CASSADRGYEQYF. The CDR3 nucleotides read TGTGCCAGCAGCGCCGACAGGGGCTACGAGCAGTACTTC. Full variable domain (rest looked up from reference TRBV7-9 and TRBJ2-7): DTGVSQNPRHKITKRGQNVTFRCDPISEHNRLYWYRQTLGQGPEFLTYFQNEAQLEKSRLLSDRFSAERPKGSFSTLEIQRTEQGDSAMYLCASSADRGYEQYFGPGTRLTVT.

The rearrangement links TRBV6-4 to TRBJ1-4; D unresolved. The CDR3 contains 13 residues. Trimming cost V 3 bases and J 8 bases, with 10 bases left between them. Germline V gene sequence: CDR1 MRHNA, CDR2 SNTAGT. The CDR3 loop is CASSERFAEKLFF. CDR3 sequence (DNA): TGTGCCAGCAGTGAGAGGTTCGCGGAAAAACTGTTTTTT.

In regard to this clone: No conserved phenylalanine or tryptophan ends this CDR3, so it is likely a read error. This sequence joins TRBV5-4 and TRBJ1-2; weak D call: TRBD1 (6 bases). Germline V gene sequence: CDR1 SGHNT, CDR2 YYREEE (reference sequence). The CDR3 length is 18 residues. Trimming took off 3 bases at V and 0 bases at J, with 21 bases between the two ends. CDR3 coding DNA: TGTGCCAGCAGCTCCCCAACATCCCCCAGGGGCTCTAACTATGGCTACACCCTC. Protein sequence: CASSSPTSPRGSNYGYTL.

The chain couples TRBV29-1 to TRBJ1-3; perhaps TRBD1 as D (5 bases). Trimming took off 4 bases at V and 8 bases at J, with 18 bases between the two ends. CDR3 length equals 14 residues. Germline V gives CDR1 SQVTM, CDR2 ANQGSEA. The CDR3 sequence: CSVVTVGPGDTIYF. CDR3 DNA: TGCAGCGTTGTCACAGTCGGCCCGGGGGACACCATATATTTT.

CDR3 coding DNA: TGCGCCAGCAGCCTAACCTACGGGCGGGAGGGTAACAATGAGCAGTTCTTC. The encoded protein is CASSLTYGREGNNEQFF. The V gene is TRBV4-1, the J gene TRBJ2-1, with 9 bases matching TRBD2. This CDR3 is built from 17 residues. Germline CDR1 and CDR2: MGHRA and YSYEKL. The V and J ends lost 4 bases and 5 bases, in that order; junction bases with no gene match: 12.